Listed here are 5 T cell receptor beta chains from one sample, sequenced in a study of blood T cell repertoires in COVID-19. TCRdb's copy holds only in-frame clones and misses some; the assay was immunoSEQ multiplex PCR. The sample holds 350,000 or so clones, more than 90% seen once. The sample was PBMCs or T cells enriched from blood (not recorded which). Every receptor here comes from a woman in her 30s who had recovered from COVID-19.

CDR3 protein: CSALDSYGYTF. The CDR3 DNA reads TGCAGTGCTTTAGACAGCTATGGCTACACCTTC. The rearrangement uses TRBV20-1 and TRBJ1-2, with a weak D call TRBD1 (5 bases). Germline-derived CDR1 and CDR2 are DFQATT and SNEGSKA (reference sequence). The CDR3 runs 11 residues. Trimming took off 5 bases at V and 4 bases at J, with 8 bases between the two ends.

This chain links TRBV4-2 with TRBJ1-3, with D maybe TRBD1 (5 bases). V gave up 0 bases and J gave up 0 bases, with 12 bases separating them. The CDR3 is 17 residues long. The germline V gene has CDR1 LGHNA and CDR2 YNFKEQ. CDR3 coding DNA: TGTGCCAGCAGCCAAGAAACCCAGGGTTTCTCTGGAAACACCATATATTTT. Protein: CASSQETQGFSGNTIYF.

J is TRBJ1-2 and V is TRBV7-3; D may be TRBD1 (6 bases). Between the trimmed V and J ends, which lost 6 bases and 2 bases, there was a span of 10 bases. The CDR3 is 13 residues long. CDR1 is SGHTA, CDR2 FQGTGA, per germline. This CDR3 reads CASSPGENYGYTF. The CDR3 DNA sequence: TGTGCCAGCAGTCCAGGGGAGAACTATGGCTACACCTTC.

The chain carries TRBV7-9 and TRBJ2-7; 10 bases are shared with TRBD2. CDR1 SEHNR and CDR2 FQNEAQ come from the germline V gene (reference sequence). This CDR3 is 17 amino acids long. Losses at the gene ends were 5 bases for V and 3 bases for J; bases not matched to a gene: 13. CDR3 nucleotides: TGTGCCAGCAGCCACATCCTAGCGGGAGAAACCGGCTACGAGCAGTACTTC. This translates into CASSHILAGETGYEQYF.

This chain connects TRBV24-1 to TRBJ2-3, with 8 bases matching TRBD1. Trimming at V came to 5 bases and at J to 1 base, leaving 4 bases not matched to a gene. CDR1 and CDR2 (germline): KGHDR, SFDVKD. This CDR3 has 15 amino acids. The CDR3 sequence is CATSVPGQGTDTQYF. For the CDR3, the DNA is TGTGCCACCAGTGTCCCGGGACAGGGCACAGATACGCAGTATTTT.